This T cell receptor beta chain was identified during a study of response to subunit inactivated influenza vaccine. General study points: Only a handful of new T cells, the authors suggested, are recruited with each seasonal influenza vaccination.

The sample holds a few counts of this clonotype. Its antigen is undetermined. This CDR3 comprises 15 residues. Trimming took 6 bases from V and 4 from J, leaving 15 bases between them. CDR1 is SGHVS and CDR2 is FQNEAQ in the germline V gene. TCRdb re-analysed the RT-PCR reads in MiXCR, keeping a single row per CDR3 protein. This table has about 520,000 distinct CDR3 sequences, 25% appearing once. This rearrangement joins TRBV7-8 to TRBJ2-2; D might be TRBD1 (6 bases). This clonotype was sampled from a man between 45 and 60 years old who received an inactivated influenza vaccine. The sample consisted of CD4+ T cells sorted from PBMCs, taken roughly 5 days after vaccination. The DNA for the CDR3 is TGTGCCAGCAGTTTACAGGGATACGGCACCGGGGAGCTGTTTTTT. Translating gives CASSLQGYGTGELFF.